The sequence of this T cell receptor beta chain was determined in a study of blood T cell repertoires in COVID-19. Across the whole study: PBMCs, B-cell-depleted T cells, or T cells provided the cDNA or gDNA that made up the material.

V gave up 4 bases and J gave up 2 bases; unmatched junction bases: 4. The CDR3 length is 15 residues. The V gene's germline CDR1 is SNHLY and CDR2 FYNNEI. Per the original data handling: The assay estimated nucleated cells by amplifying reference gene primers. Clones were sequenced by immunoSEQ multiplex PCR, and TCRdb holds only the in-frame ones, with some missing. V and J calls and clone size are copied from that table; D and trimming were computed from the DNA. The sample has some 530,000 clones, more than 85% seen once. Researchers sorted participants into cohorts using their self-reported clinical history. The study counted Cohort 3 donors as recovered given two negative PCRs, clearance, or symptom resolution.

The chain recombines TRBV2 with TRBJ2-3; the match to TRBD2 covers 9 bases. The material sequenced was PBMCs or T cells enriched from blood (not recorded which). This receptor was identified in a woman aged 55-69 years who had recovered from COVID-19. The CDR3, as DNA: TGTGCCAGCAGTGTCGCGGGGGGGCCCACAGATACGCAGTATTTT. Encoded protein: CASSVAGGPTDTQYF.